The sequence of this T cell receptor beta chain was determined in a study of shared clonotypes between healthy human individuals. Overall study results and limits: The authors sampled blood alone, and tissue repertoires likely differ. Naive subsets, compared against memory subsets, generally had larger estimated richness values.

Cells designated naive CD8 were CD45RO-negative and were positively selected for CCR7, with terminally differentiated effector memory CD45RA+ cells excluded. Adult donors, all healthy and HIV-negative, had no recent acute infections or vaccinations. Profiling relied on immunoSEQ multiplex PCR, and the TCRdb table lists in-frame clones only, not all of them. The sample contains about 580,000 clones, nearly 98% of which appear only once. This CDR3 region has 16 residues. Germline lookup yields CDR1 MNHEY and CDR2 SMNVEV (reference sequence). The V end was cut by 0 bases, the J end by 0 bases, with 11 bases between. A remark on this clone: Its antigen is as yet unknown.

Sequencing input: naive CD8+ T cells sorted from blood. The rearrangement links TRBV27 to TRBJ1-1, with D perhaps TRBD1 (6 bases). The receptor was derived from a man aged 30 to 39 in good health. CDR3 sequence reads: CASSLSGQSMNTEAFF. CDR3 coding DNA: TGTGCCAGCAGTTTATCCGGACAGAGCATGAACACTGAAGCTTTCTTT.